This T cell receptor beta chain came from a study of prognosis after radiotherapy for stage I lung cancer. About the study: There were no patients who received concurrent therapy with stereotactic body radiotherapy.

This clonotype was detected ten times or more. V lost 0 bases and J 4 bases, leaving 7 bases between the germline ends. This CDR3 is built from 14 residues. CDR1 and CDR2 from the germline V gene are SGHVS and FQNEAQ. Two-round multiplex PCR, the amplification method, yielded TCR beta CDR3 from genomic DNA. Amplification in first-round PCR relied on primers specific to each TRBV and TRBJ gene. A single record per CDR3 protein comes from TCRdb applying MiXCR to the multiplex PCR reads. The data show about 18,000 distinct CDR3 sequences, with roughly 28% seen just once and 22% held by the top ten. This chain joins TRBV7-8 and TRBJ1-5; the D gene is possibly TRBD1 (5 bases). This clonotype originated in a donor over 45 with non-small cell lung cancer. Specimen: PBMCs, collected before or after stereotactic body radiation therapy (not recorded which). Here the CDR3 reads CASSLAGVNQPQHF. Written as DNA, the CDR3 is TGTGCCAGCAGCTTAGCAGGGGTTAATCAGCCCCAGCATTTT.